This T cell receptor (beta chain) is drawn from a study of graft-versus-host responses after intestinal transplantation. Overall study context: Multivisceral, liver-intestinal, or isolated intestinal grafts were transplanted into recipients.

Turning to this clone: The antigen is undetermined.

Libraries were prepared by immunoSEQ multiplex PCR; TCRdb keeps only in-frame clonotypes and omits some of them. The repertoire includes around 100,000 clones, 90% to 95% of them detected once, and about 0.25% sits in the top ten. Study results and caveats: Recipient marrow contained GvH clones, some of which appeared first in ileum or blood. Peak circulating GvH clone levels tracked with early post-transplant HvG declines. Individuals carrying graft-donor T cell macrochimerism showed high graft-versus-host to host-versus-graft clonal ratios in allografts.

V gave up 7 bases and J gave up 0 bases, with 10 bases separating them. Germline assignment: CDR1 LNHDA and CDR2 SQIVND (reference sequence). This CDR3 has 14 residues. The TCR sequence derives from a human donor who was the organ donor for an intestinal transplant. The chain joins TRBV19 to TRBJ1-5; D possibly corresponds to TRBD1 (5 bases). The specimen was unstimulated CD4+ T cells sorted from spleen or lymph node cells, collected before transplant. The CDR3 coding sequence is TGTGCCAGTACAAGTAGGGGTAGCAATCAGCCCCAGCATTTT. This gives the protein CASTSRGSNQPQHF.